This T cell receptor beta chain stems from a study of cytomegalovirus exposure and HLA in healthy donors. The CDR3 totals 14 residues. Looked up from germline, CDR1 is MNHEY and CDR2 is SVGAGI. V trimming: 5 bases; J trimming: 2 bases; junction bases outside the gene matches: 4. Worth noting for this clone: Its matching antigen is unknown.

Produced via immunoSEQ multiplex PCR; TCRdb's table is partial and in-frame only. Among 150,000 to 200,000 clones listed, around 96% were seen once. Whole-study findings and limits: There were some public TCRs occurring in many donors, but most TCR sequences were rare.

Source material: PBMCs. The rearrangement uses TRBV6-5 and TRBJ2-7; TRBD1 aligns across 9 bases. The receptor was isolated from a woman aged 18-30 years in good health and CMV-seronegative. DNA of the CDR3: TGTGCCAGCAGTGAGACAGGGGGGACCTACGAGCAGTACTTC. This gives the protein CASSETGGTYEQYF.